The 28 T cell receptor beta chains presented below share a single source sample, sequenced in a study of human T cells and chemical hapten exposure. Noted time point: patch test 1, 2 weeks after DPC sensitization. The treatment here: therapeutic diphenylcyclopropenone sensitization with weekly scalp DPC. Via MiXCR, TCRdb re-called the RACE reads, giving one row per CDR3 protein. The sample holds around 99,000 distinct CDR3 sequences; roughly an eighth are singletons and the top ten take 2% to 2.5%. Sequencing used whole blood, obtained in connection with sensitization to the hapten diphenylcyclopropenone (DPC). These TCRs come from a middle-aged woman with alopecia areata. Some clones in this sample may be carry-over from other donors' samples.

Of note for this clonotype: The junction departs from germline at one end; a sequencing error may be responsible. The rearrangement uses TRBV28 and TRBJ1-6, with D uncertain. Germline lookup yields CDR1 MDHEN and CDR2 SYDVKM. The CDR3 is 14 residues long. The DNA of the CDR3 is TGTGCCAACAGTTTGGTACATGATAATTCACCCCTCCACTTT. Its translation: CANSLVHDNSPLHF.

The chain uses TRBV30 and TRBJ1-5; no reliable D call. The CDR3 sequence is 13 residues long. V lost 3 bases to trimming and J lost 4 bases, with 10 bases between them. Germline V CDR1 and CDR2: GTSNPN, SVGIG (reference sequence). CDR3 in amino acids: CAWSTDGNQPQHF. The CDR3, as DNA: TGTGCCTGGAGCACGGACGGGAATCAGCCCCAGCATTTT.

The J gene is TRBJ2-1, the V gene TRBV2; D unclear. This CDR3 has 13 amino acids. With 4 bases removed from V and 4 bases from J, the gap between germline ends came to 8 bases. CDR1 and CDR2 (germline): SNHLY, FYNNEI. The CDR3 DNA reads TGTGCCAGCAGTGTGCAAGGGTACAATGAGCAGTTCTTC. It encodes CASSVQGYNEQFF.

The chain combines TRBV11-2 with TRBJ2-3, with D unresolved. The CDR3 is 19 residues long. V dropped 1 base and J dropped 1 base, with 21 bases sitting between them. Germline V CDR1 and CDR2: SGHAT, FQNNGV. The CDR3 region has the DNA TGTGCCAGCAGCTTAGGTCGGGTCACGCAGCGTTTCGGCACAGATACGCAGTATTTT. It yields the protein CASSLGRVTQRFGTDTQYF.

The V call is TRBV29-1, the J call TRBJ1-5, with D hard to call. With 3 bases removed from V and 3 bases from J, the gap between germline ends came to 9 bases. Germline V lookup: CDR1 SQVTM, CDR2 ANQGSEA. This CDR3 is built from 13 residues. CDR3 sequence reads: CSVEVNPNQPQHF. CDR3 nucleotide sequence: TGCAGCGTTGAGGTTAATCCCAATCAGCCCCAGCATTTT.

The CDR3 nucleotides read TGTGCCAGCAGACCACAGGTCACCGGGGAGCTGTTTTTT. This codes for CASRPQVTGELFF. The V gene is TRBV7-9, the J gene TRBJ2-2, with D perhaps matching TRBD1 (5 bases). Trimming cost V 6 bases and J 4 bases, with 9 bases left between them. Germline-derived CDR1 and CDR2 are SEHNR and FQNEAQ (reference sequence). This CDR3 has 13 residues.

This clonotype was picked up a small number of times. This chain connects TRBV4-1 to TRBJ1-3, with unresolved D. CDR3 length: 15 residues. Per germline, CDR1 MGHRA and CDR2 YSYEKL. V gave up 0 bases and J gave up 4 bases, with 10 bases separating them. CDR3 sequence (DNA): TGCGCCAGCAGCCAAGATATACTTTACGGAAACACCATATATTTT. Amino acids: CASSQDILYGNTIYF.

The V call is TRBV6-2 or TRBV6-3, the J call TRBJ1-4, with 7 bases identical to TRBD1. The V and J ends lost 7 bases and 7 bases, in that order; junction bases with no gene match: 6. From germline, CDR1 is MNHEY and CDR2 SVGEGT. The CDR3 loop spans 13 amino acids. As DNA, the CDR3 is TGTGCCAGCAACAGGGGCCGAAGTGAAAAACTGTTTTTT. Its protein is CASNRGRSEKLFF.

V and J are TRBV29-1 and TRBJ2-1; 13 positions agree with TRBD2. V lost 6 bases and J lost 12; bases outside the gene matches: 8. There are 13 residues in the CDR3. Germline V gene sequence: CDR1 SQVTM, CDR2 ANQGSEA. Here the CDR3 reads CSVLAGGSLVQFF. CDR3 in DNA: TGCAGCGTACTAGCGGGAGGGTCCCTGGTGCAGTTCTTC.

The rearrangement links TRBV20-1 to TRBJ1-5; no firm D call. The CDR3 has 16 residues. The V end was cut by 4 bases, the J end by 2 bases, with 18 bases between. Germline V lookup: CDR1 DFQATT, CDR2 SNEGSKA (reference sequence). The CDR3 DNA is TGCAGTGCTACCCCTATTTTAACCACCCGCAATCAGCCCCAGCATTTT. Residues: CSATPILTTRNQPQHF.

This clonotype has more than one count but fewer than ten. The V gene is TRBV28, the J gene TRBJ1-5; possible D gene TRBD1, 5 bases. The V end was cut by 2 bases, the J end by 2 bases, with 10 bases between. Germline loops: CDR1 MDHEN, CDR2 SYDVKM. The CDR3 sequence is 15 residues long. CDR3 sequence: CASSLRLGGNQPQHF. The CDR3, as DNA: TGTGCCAGCAGTTTACGGCTGGGGGGCAATCAGCCCCAGCATTTT.

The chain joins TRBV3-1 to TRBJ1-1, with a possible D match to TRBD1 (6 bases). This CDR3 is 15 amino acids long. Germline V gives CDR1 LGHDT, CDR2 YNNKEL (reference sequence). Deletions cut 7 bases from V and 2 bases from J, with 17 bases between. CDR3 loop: CASNDFGGSNTEAFF. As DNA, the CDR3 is TGTGCCAGCAATGATTTCGGGGGCTCCAACACTGAAGCTTTCTTT.

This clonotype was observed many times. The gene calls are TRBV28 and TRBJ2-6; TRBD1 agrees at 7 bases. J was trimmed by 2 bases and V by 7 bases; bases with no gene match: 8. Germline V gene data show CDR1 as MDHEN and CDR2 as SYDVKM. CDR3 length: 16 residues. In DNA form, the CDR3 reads TGTGCCAGCATGGTGACAGGGCCCACTGGGGCCAACGTCCTGACTTTC. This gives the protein CASMVTGPTGANVLTF.

The CDR3 DNA reads TGTGCCAGCAGCTCCGGGACAGGGACCCAAGAGACCCAGTACTTC. Protein product: CASSSGTGTQETQYF. This chain joins TRBV7-2 and TRBJ2-5; 9 bases are a match to TRBD1. Trimming cost V 4 bases and J 1 base; bases outside gene matches: 4. This CDR3 spans 15 amino acids. Looked up from germline, CDR1 is SGHTA and CDR2 is FQGNSA.

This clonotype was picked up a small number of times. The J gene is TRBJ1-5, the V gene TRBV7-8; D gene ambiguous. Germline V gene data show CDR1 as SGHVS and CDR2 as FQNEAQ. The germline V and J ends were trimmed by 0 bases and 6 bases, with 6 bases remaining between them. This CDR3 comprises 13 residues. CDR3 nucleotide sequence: TGTGCCAGCAGCTTAGCACAGCGTCAGCCCCAGCATTTT. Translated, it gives CASSLAQRQPQHF. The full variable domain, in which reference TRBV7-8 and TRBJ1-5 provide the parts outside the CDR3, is GAGVSQSPRYKVAKRGQDVALRCDPISGHVSLFWYQQALGQGPEFLTYFQNEAQLDKSGLPSDRFFAERPEGSVSTLKIQRTQQEDSAVYLCASSLAQRQPQHFGDGTRLSIL.

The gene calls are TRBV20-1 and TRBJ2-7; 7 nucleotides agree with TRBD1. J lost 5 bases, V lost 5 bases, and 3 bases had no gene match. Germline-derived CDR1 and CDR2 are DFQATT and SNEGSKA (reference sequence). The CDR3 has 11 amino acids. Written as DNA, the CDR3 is TGCAGTGCTTCACAGGGGAACGAGCAGTACTTC. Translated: CSASQGNEQYF.

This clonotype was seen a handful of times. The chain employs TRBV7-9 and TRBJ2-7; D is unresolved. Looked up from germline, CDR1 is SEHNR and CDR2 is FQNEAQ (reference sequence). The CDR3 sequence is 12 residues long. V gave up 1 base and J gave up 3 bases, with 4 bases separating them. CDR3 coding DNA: TGTGCCAGCAGCTTAGTCAACTACGAGCAGTACTTC. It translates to CASSLVNYEQYF.

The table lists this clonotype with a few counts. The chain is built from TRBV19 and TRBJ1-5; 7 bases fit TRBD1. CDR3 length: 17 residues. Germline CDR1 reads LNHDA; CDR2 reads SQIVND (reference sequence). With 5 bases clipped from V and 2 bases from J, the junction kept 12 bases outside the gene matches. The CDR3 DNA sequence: TGTGCCAGTAGTCCCGAGACAGGGCGGATCGGCAATCAGCCCCAGCATTTT. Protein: CASSPETGRIGNQPQHF.

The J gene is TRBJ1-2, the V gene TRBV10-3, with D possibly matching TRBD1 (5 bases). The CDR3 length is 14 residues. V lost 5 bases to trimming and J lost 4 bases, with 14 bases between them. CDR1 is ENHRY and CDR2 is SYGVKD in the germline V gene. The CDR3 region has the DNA TGTGCCATCAGTAGACCGACAGATACCTATGGCTACACCTTC. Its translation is CAISRPTDTYGYTF.

The CDR3 spells CASSYREGFVGGEQYF. CDR3 coding DNA: TGTGCCAGCAGCTACCGCGAGGGATTCGTAGGGGGCGAGCAGTACTTC. This chain uses TRBV28 with TRBJ2-7; D possibly corresponds to TRBD1 (6 bases). With 6 bases removed from V and 6 bases from J, the gap between germline ends came to 24 bases. The CDR3 runs 16 residues. CDR1 and CDR2 (germline): MDHEN, SYDVKM.

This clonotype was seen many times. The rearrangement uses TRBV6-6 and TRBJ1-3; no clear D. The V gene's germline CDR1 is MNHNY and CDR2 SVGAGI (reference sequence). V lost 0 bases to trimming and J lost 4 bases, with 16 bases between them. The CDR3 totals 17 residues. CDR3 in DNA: TGTGCCAGCAGTTACTCGACCCGAGGATTATCAGGAAACACCATATATTTT. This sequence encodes CASSYSTRGLSGNTIYF.

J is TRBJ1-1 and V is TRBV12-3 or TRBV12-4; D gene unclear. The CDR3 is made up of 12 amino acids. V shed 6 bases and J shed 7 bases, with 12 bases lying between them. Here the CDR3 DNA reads TGTGCCAGCAGCCGAACGGGGAGTGAAGCTTTCTTT. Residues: CASSRTGSEAFF.

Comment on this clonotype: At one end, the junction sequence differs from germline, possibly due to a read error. The CDR3 nucleotides read TGTGCCAGCAGTTTATCCTCTAAACCGGGACAGGACTTT. Protein: CASSLSSKPGQDF. J is TRBJ1-4 and V is TRBV28; 8 bases agree with TRBD1. The germline CDR1 and CDR2 sequences are MDHEN and SYDVKM. The CDR3 sequence is 13 residues long.

The CDR3 DNA sequence: TGTGCCAGCAGACCCGGGACTAGCGGGTTGAGCACAGATACGCAGTATTTT. Residues: CASRPGTSGLSTDTQYF. The chain recombines TRBV12-3 or TRBV12-4 with TRBJ2-3; 12 nucleotides line up with TRBD2. The J segment lost 0 bases and the V segment lost 6 bases, leaving 7 bases of the junction unmatched. The CDR3 extends over 17 amino acids.

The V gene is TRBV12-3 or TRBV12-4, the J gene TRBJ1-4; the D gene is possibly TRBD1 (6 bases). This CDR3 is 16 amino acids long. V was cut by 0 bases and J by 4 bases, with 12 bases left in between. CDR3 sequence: CASSLARGQLNEKLFF. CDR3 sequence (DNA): TGTGCCAGCAGTTTAGCGCGAGGACAGCTTAATGAAAAACTGTTTTTT.

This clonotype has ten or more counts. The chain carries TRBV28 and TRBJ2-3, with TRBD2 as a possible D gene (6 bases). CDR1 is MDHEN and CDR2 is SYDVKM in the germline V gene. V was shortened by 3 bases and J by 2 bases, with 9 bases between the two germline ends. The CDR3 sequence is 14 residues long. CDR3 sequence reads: CASSFWTNTDTQYF. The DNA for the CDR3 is TGTGCCAGCAGTTTTTGGACTAACACAGATACGCAGTATTTT.

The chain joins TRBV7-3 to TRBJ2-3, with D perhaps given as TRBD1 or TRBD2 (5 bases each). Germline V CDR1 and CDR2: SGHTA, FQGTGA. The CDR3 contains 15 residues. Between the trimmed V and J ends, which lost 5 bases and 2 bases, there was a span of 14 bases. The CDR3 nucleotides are TGTGCCAGCAGCCCAAGGGACGGTAACACAGATACGCAGTATTTT. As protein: CASSPRDGNTDTQYF.

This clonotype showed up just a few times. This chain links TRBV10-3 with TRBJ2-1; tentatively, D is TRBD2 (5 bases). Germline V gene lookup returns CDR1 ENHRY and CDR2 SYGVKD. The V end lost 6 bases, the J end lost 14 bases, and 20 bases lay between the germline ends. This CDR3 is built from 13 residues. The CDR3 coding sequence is TGTGCCATCAGCGAGGGTCCTACCGTAGGCGAGTTCTTC. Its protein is CAISEGPTVGEFF.